This record looks at one T cell receptor (beta chain) sequence and its context. The sample holds a few counts of this clonotype. Its recognized antigen is unknown. Base quality data are lacking; no much larger clone is found one base away. From the cysteine up to the phenylalanine, the CDR3 has a length of 14 residues. Only CDR3 DNA remains: 42 bases, in frame from the first base. For CDR1 and CDR2, the germline V gene (reference sequence) lists SGHAT and FQDESV. Relative to germline, V is missing 5 bases and J is missing 14 bases, with 13 bases of the junction outside any gene match. The data originate from a study of vaccination and CD4 T cells after COVID-19 (dated by TCRdb to between 2022 and 2023). About the study as a whole: Every convalescent patient had a positive nasal swab PCR test for SARS-CoV-2, with mild disease in 8 to 10 patients and severe disease in one. Post-vaccine blood samples were taken a median of 72 days after the second vaccine dose, with a range of roughly 13 to 250 days. The convalescent cohort included six males and four females, with two Hispanic individuals, seven Caucasians, two Asians and one multiracial person. In 10 COVID-19 convalescent patients and several infection-naive healthy vaccine recipients, the spike-specific CD4+ TCR repertoire before mRNA vaccination was compared with the repertoire after mRNA vaccination. Post-COVID blood samples were collected from convalescent patients a median of around 96 days after diagnosis, with a range of about 30 to 161 days. Each participant got two doses of either the Pfizer-BioNTech BNT162b2 vaccine (n=8) or the Moderna mRNA-1273 vaccine (n=2). Control cultures used a CEFX viral epitope pool as positive control, an HIV-1 Nef peptide pool as negative control, or no peptide. For stimulating the cultures, overlapping spike peptide pools were used, derived from SARS-CoV-2 as well as from the common cold coronaviruses HCoV-NL63, HCoV-OC43 and HCoV-229E.

What the authors observed across the whole study: The study included relatively few convalescent patients and did not analyze early timepoints after natural infection. An increase in the median number of SARS-CoV-2-reactive clonotypes from 20 to 25 after infection to 38 after vaccination was observed, but the change was not found to be significant. In convalescent patients, nearly all vaccine-specific clones (304 of 307) were found to be mono-reactive for SARS-CoV-2 spike rather than cross-reactive with common cold coronaviruses. In convalescent patients, a median about 84% of post-vaccine SARS-CoV-2-reactive clones were detected only after vaccination, and vaccine-specific priming was suggested by this finding.

Library construction relied on PCR. DNA from cultured CD4+ T cells underwent TCR sequencing with the Oncomine TCR Beta short-read assay at the Johns Hopkins FTIC core. Genomic DNA was extracted from the cultured CD4+ T cells with the QIAamp micro DNA kit. The Oncomine TCR Beta libraries from cultured CD4+ T cells were pooled using unique dual indexes and then sequenced on an Illumina iSeq 100. As for the authors' bioinformatics: Non-productive sequences were filtered out, and CDR3s that did not start with C, did not end with F or W, or were shorter than 7 amino acids were discarded. Antigen-specific clonotypes were identified using the MANAFEST web application through comparison of peptide-stimulated wells with reference and other culture wells. To be called positive, a clone needed an FDR below 0.05, an odds ratio above 5, and a productive frequency above 0.1% in at least two of three replicate wells. Clonotypes that were significantly expanded in both SARS-CoV-2 spike wells and at least one common cold coronavirus spike condition were defined as cross-reactive. Similarity between CDR3 sequences was evaluated in R version 3.6.1 using Levenshtein distances (stringdist) and unrooted phylogenetic trees (ape). TCRdb ran its own pipeline on the public reads, namely fastp trimming at Q25 and MiXCR clone calling, and kept in-frame beta chains. Merged by CDR3 protein, the rows form single entries marked with the most common genes and DNA. TCRdb's processing, not the authors' own work, is the source of the V and J calls. The sample table holds 7,500 to 9,000 distinct CDR3 sequences, of which roughly 20% were seen once. The top ten constitute 20% to 25% of the sample.

Taken with the paper, the label for treatment or condition translates to: roughly 10-day PBMC culture with coronavirus spike peptide pools or control peptides (ViraFEST assay). The ViraFEST assay, used in the study, expanded antigen-specific T cells with peptide pools and then identified the expanded clonotypes through TCR sequencing. The positive SARS-CoV-2 PCR tests of the convalescent patients were dated from March to December 2020, before the Alpha, Beta and Delta variants emerged in the United States. Each well held around 1.9 million PBMCs cultured with 9 to 10 ug/ml peptide pools in IMDM containing 5% human AB serum and roughly 10 IU/ml IL-2. On days 3 and 7, half of the culture medium was replaced with fresh IL-2-containing medium. Once the cells had been in culture for roughly 11 days, the EasySep CD4+ T cell isolation kit was used to isolate CD4+ T cells by negative selection. PBMCs were separated from whole blood using Ficoll-Paque Plus gradient centrifugation and then either used fresh or cryopreserved at -140C. Culture conditions were generally each tested in triplicate wells.

The clonotype originates from a human donor who had recovered from COVID-19. The V and J genes are TRBV11-1 and TRBJ2-1, and TRBD2 matches 9 of the central bases. This material consisted of CD4+ T cells from blood, cultured in vitro, taken after SARS-CoV-2 vaccination. The DNA sequence reads TGTGCCAGCAGCAGCACCGGGACTAGCCCCTTCAAGTTCTTC. Translated, this is CASSSTGTSPFKFF.